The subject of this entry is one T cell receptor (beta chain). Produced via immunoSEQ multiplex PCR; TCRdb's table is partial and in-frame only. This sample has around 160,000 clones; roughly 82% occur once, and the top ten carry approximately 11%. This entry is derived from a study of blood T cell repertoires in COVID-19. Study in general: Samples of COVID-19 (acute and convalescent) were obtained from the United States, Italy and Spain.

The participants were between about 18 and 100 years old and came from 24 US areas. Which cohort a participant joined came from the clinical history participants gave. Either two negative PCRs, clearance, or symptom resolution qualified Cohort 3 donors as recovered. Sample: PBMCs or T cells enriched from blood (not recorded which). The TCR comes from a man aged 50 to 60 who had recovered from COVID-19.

The CDR3 sequence: CASSLRGSMNTEAFF. CDR3 sequence (DNA): TGTGCCAGCAGCTTGCGAGGTAGCATGAACACTGAAGCTTTCTTT. V usage is TRBV5-4 and J usage is TRBJ1-1; unclear D gene. CDR1 and CDR2 from the germline V gene are SGHNT and YYREEE (reference sequence). V lost 1 base, J lost 0 bases, and 10 bases lay in between. The CDR3 runs to 15 residues. Combining the CDR3 with reference TRBV5-4 and TRBJ1-1 gives the whole variable domain ETGVTQSPTHLIKTRGQQVTLRCSSQSGHNTVSWYQQALGQGPQFIFQYYREEENGRGNFPPRFSGLQFPNYSSELNVNALELDDSALYLCASSLRGSMNTEAFFGQGTRLTVV.